This entry is about one TCR beta chain. This clone was observed a single time. The antigen this receptor binds is unknown. Per-base qualities were not stored, and no clone one base away is much larger. Based on the germline V gene (reference sequence), the CDR1 and CDR2 sequences are SGHNT and YYREEE. The junction shows trimming of 4 bases on V and 4 bases on J, plus 15 bases between the germline ends. Including the terminal cysteine and phenylalanine, the CDR3 comprises 14 residues. Here the CDR3 DNA is all that survives: 42 bases in frame from base 1. The time point label, as the study defines it: after neoadjuvant nivolumab, at surgical resection. Patients had been newly diagnosed with stage II-IVA oral cavity squamous cell carcinoma, and no prior systemic or radiation treatment had been given to the patients. Everyone in the cohort had locally advanced, HPV-negative oral cavity squamous cell carcinoma. Samples were obtained from a longitudinal correlative study of a single-arm phase II trial of neoadjuvant nivolumab in oral cavity squamous cell carcinoma. Subject-matched pre- and post-treatment PBMCs and tumors from three responders and three non-responders were subjected to genomic DNA-based TCRbeta sequencing. For tumor tissue, genomic DNA extraction relied on the Maxwell RSC DNA from Tissue kit.

Survey sequencing of tumors used two replicates per sample, and the tumor libraries mostly started from 4.5 to 5 ug of input genomic DNA. Following the manufacturer's instructions, the team built TCRbeta libraries using the immunoSEQ hsTCRbeta kit. The finished libraries were brought together in one pool at 2.5 to 3.5 nM, which was then read using an Illumina NovaSeq 6000 S4 flow cell. In the paper's pipeline: The immunoSEQ Analyzer was used for raw data preprocessing and quality control. The analysis was restricted to productive rearrangements, with each unique CDR3 amino acid sequence defining a clonotype. Using the R package tcR, the researchers computed the Gini-Simpson index as their estimate of repertoire clonality. Gini indices were compared with Student's t test, and associations with tumor size change were assessed by Pearson correlation. What TCRdb holds here is the immuneACCESS table cut down to in-frame rearrangements. Part of the clones is not present; checked against another copy, under half of the missing clones reflect an unresolved V gene, and the others are unexplained. D and trimming were read from the DNA, whereas the V and J calls and clone size are those reported in that table. Counted in this sample were roughly 36,000 clones; 35% to 45% of them appeared once. About 16% of the sample comes from the top ten.

The data were taken from a study of neoadjuvant anti-PD-1 for oral cavity cancer listed by TCRdb under 2021. Some background on the complete study: Three to four biweekly doses of nivolumab at 3 mg/kg were mostly administered to patients before curative-intent surgical resection. For patients who did not progress, a fourth nivolumab dose was given around day 43, followed by definitive surgical resection on days 50-56. Responders were defined as patients with complete response, partial response or stable disease by RECIST 1.1; non-responders were defined as patients with progression. A roughly 33% response rate was observed in the parent correlative cohort, in which around 12 patients were included.

On the study overall, not on this receptor specifically: Higher pretreatment blood TCRbeta clonality and lower post-treatment tumor TCRbeta clonality were correlated with higher pretreatment blood Treg/Th17 ratios. Greater tumor shrinkage correlated with larger post-treatment sizes of preexisting intratumoral clones, which suggests that expansion of preexisting clones contributed to response. Only a few patients per response group were included in the TCR analyses, and the authors called for validation in larger cohorts.

Sequencing was performed on tumor tissue, taken after nivolumab (anti-PD-1) treatment. This receptor was obtained from a person aged 35-79 years with oral cavity squamous cell carcinoma. The rearrangement joined TRBV5-4 to TRBJ2-7; 5 matching bases give a weak D call of TRBD2. The CDR3 protein is CASSRGQFGYEQYF. The sequenced DNA is TGTGCCAGCAGCCGGGGTCAGTTTGGGTACGAGCAGTACTTC.